The T cell receptor beta chain described here comes from a study of CD8 T cells in ankylosing spondylitis. Ten or more counts support this clonotype. Its antigen is undetermined. Scientists made TCR beta libraries using quantitative 5'-RACE with molecular barcodes. TCRdb redid the calling of the 5' RACE reads with MiXCR, one entry per CDR3 protein. The sample has fewer than 550,000 distinct CDR3 sequences, roughly 5% seen once. The study, taken as a whole, reports: Apparently characteristic of ankylosing spondylitis blood was a TCR beta motif (roughly eight highly homologous variants). In peripheral blood, disease-linked CD8+ clones occurred at relatively low frequencies. Clones tied to disease were said to be significantly enriched in matched ankylosing spondylitis synovial fluid.

V trimming: 2 bases; J trimming: 12 bases; junction bases outside the gene matches: 4. The CDR3 covers 12 residues. Germline V gene lookup returns CDR1 MDHEN and CDR2 SYDVKM. This TCR was sampled from a male donor with ankylosing spondylitis. Sequencing was done on a sample of blood, either unsorted or a sorted T cell fraction (not recorded which). The chain employs TRBV28 and TRBJ2-1, with TRBD2 identical over 7 bases. For the CDR3, the DNA is TGTGCCAGCAGTTTAAGGACTAGAAGGCAGTTCTTC. Translated: CASSLRTRRQFF.